Presented here are 2 T cell receptor beta chains from one specimen sequenced in a study of T cell responses to AZD1222 COVID-19 vaccine. Libraries were prepared by immunoSEQ multiplex PCR; TCRdb keeps only in-frame clonotypes and omits some of them. The data hold roughly 80,000 clones, with over 85% observed a single time. The source was peripheral blood, collected on day 0 of AZD1222 vaccination. All receptors come from an adult in good health.

The CDR3 sequence is CASSKGGDSSYEQYF. CDR3 coding DNA: TGTGCCAGCAGTAAGGGAGGAGACAGCTCCTACGAGCAGTACTTC. The chain uses TRBV9 and TRBJ2-7; D might be TRBD2 (6 bases). CDR1 is SGDLS, CDR2 YYNGEE, per germline. CDR3 length equals 15 residues. V lost 5 bases, J lost 0 bases, and 15 bases lay in between.

The chain recombines TRBV11-3 with TRBJ1-4; D is perhaps TRBD1 (5 bases). V was clipped by 4 bases and J by 0 bases, with 12 bases between them. Germline loops: CDR1 SGHNT, CDR2 YENEEA. The CDR3 covers 16 residues. The CDR3 is CASSSLGLPTNEKLFF. The CDR3 bases are TGTGCCAGCAGCTCCCTGGGACTCCCAACTAATGAAAAACTGTTTTTT. The full variable domain, with the rest looked up from reference TRBV11-3 and TRBJ1-4, is EAGVVQSPRYKIIEKKQPVAFWCNPISGHNTLYWYLQNLGQGPELLIRYENEEAVDDSQLPKDRFSAERLKGVDSTLKIQPAELGDSAVYLCASSSLGLPTNEKLFFGSGTQLSVL.